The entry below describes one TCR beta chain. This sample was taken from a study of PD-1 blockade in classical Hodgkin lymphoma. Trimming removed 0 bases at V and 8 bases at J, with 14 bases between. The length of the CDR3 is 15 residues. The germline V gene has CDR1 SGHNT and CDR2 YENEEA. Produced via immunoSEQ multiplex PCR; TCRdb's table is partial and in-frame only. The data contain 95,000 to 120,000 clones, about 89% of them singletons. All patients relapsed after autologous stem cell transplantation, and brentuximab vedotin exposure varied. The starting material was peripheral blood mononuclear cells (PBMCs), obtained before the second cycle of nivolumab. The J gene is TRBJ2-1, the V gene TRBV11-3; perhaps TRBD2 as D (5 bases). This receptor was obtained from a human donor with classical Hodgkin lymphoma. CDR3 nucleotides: TGTGCCAGCAGCTTAGACGCCACTAGAAGTGATGAGCAGTTCTTC. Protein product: CASSLDATRSDEQFF.